The 9 T cell receptor beta chains reported below all come from one sample, sequenced in a study of early T cells in non-severe SARS-CoV-2 infection. In TCRdb, the 5' RACE reads were re-called with MiXCR into one record per CDR3 protein. In the table there are over 55,000 distinct CDR3 sequences, roughly a tenth of which are singletons. Sample: whole blood. These receptors originate from an adult who was a healthcare worker with PCR-confirmed SARS-CoV-2 infection or an uninfected control (not recorded which).

This clonotype was seen ten or more times. This sequence joins TRBV6-6 and TRBJ2-7; D may correspond to TRBD1 or TRBD2 (6 bases each). V lost 10 bases and J 4 bases, leaving 14 bases between the germline ends. This CDR3 has 12 amino acids. Germline CDR1 reads MNHNY; CDR2 reads SVGAGI (reference sequence). The CDR3: CATGGQEYEQYV. CDR3 DNA sequence: TGTGCCACCGGGGGCCAAGAGTACGAGCAGTACGTC.

V and J are TRBV7-9 and TRBJ2-2, with 11 bases fitting TRBD1. Per germline, CDR1 SEHNR and CDR2 FQNEAQ (reference sequence). The CDR3 has 16 amino acids. After removal of 7 bases from V and 5 bases from J, the junction contained 9 bases not matched to a gene. The CDR3 nucleotides are TGTGCCAGCACCCCGTGGACAGGGGGCGCGACCGGGGAGCTGTTTTTT. It codes for CASTPWTGGATGELFF.

J is TRBJ1-5 and V is TRBV9; maybe TRBD1 (6 bases). V lost 4 bases to trimming and J lost 2 bases, with 19 bases between them. The germline CDR1 and CDR2 sequences are SGDLS and YYNGEE. CDR3 length equals 17 residues. CDR3 region: CASSSAEGGAGNQPQHF. CDR3 coding DNA: TGTGCCAGCAGCTCCGCTGAGGGGGGCGCGGGCAATCAGCCCCAGCATTTT.

This clonotype came up a few times. The rearrangement links TRBV30 to TRBJ2-1; 11 nucleotides match TRBD2. The germline gives CDR1 GTSNPN, CDR2 SVGIG (reference sequence). The CDR3 covers 17 residues. J gave up 8 bases and V 5 bases, and 17 bases lay outside the gene matches. The CDR3 DNA sequence: TGTGCCTGGGACGGCGAGATAACGACTAGCGGGGTCGATGAGCAGTTCTTC. Its protein product is CAWDGEITTSGVDEQFF.

This chain links TRBV5-1 with TRBJ2-7, with D hard to call. Germline V CDR1 and CDR2: SGHRS, YFSETQ. The CDR3 has 16 residues. V lost 1 base and J lost 12, with 26 bases in between. The CDR3 is CASSLYLRRPGPLRYV. CDR3 coding DNA: TGCGCCAGCAGCTTGTACCTCCGTCGGCCAGGCCCTTTGCGGTACGTC.

This clonotype was recorded a few times. This chain joins TRBV7-2 and TRBJ2-2, with D unclear. The CDR3 is made up of 15 amino acids. Trimming took 0 bases from V and 0 from J, leaving 5 bases between them. The germline CDR1 and CDR2 sequences are SGHTA and FQGNSA. The CDR3 reads CASSLAKANTGELFF. DNA of the CDR3: TGTGCCAGCAGCTTAGCTAAGGCGAACACCGGGGAGCTGTTTTTT.

This clonotype was seen at least ten times. The chain uses TRBV4-1 and TRBJ1-2; maybe TRBD1 (6 bases). The germline V gene has CDR1 MGHRA and CDR2 YSYEKL. Between the trimmed V and J ends, which lost 0 bases and 3 bases, there was a span of 11 bases. CDR3 length equals 15 residues. The CDR3 DNA is TGCGCCAGCAGCCAAGAAGGGGGAGAGGACTATGGCTACACCTTC. It specifies CASSQEGGEDYGYTF.

This clonotype was found a few times. The rearrangement joins TRBV20-1 to TRBJ2-2; TRBD2 matches at 7 bases. J gave up 1 base and V 3 bases, and 5 bases lay outside the gene matches. The germline CDR1 and CDR2 sequences are DFQATT and SNEGSKA (reference sequence). The CDR3 contains 15 residues. CDR3 DNA sequence: TGCAGTGCTAGGCCTAGCGGCAAGAACACCGGGGAGCTGTTTTTT. Its protein product is CSARPSGKNTGELFF.

The sample holds many counts of this clonotype. This chain uses TRBV13 with TRBJ2-3; 10 bases agree with TRBD2. The CDR3 has 17 amino acids. CDR1 is PRHDT, CDR2 FYEKMQ, per germline (reference sequence). V lost 5 bases and J lost 4; bases outside the gene matches: 12. CDR3 sequence reads: CASSHPPGLALPDTQYF. In nucleotides, the CDR3 is TGTGCCAGCAGCCACCCTCCGGGACTAGCGCTCCCAGATACGCAGTATTTT.